The entry below gives a single T cell receptor beta chain sequence along with its context. Its matching antigen is unknown. 13 Jbeta primers and 60 Vbeta primers were used for the PCR. Sequencing was performed with immunoSEQ multiplex PCR; in TCRdb, only in-frame clones are kept and a portion is missing. The table shows 150,000 to 200,000 clones, with about 85% occurring only once. This record belongs to a study of cytomegalovirus exposure and HLA in healthy donors. About the research overall: Genotyping showed 81% of roughly 400 donors falling in the Caucasian-associated ancestry cluster.

The CDR3 is 15 amino acids. The V end lost 4 bases, the J end lost 0 bases, and 8 bases lay between the germline ends. Per germline, CDR1 SGHNT and CDR2 YYREEE (reference sequence). General study points: Indistinguishability led to the exclusion of some V segments, TRBV6-2 and TRBV6-3 included. A later analysis appeared to link common viral pathogens to several of the most significant clusters. Immune exposure was documented only through CMV serostatus.

Material: PBMCs. The sequence was collected from a woman aged 50 to 60 in good health and CMV-seronegative. The chain recombines TRBV5-4 with TRBJ2-6; a possible D gene is TRBD2 (5 bases). The CDR3 protein is CASSGGSSGANVLTF. The CDR3 nucleotides are TGTGCCAGCAGCGGAGGCAGCTCTGGGGCCAACGTCCTGACTTTC. The full variable domain, rest sourced from reference TRBV5-4 and TRBJ2-6, is ETGVTQSPTHLIKTRGQQVTLRCSSQSGHNTVSWYQQALGQGPQFIFQYYREEENGRGNFPPRFSGLQFPNYSSELNVNALELDDSALYLCASSGGSSGANVLTFGAGSRLTVL.